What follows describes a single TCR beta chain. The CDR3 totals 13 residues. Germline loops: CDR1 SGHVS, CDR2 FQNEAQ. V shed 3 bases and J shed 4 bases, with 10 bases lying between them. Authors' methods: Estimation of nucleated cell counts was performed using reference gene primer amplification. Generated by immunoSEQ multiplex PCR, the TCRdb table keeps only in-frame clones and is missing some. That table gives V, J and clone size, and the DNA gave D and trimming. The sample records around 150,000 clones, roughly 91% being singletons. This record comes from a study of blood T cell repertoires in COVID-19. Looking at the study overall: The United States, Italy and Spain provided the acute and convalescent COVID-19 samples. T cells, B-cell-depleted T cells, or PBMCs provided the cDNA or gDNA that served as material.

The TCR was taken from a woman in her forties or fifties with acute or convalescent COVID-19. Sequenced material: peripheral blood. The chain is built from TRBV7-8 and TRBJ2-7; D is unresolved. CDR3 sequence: CASSFSPRYEQYF. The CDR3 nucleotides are TGTGCCAGCAGCTTTTCCCCCAGATACGAGCAGTACTTC.